This T cell receptor beta chain derives from a study of CXCR3-negative and CXCR3-positive naive CD8 T cells. Study in general: Total TRB output reached 130 million or so reads, about 1.5 +/- 0.3 million per library.

Researchers prepared the TRB cDNA libraries using 5' RACE with UMI labels. Reprocessing the 5' RACE reads, TCRdb reports a single entry for every CDR3 protein and omits DNA. There are 38,000 or so distinct CDR3 sequences in the sample, with about 14% held by the top ten. Subsets of CD8+ T cells were each sorted in triplicate at roughly 300,000 cells apiece. The sample taken for sequencing was memory CD8+ T cells from blood. The sequence was collected from a human donor in good health. Some clones in this sample may be carry-over from other donors' samples.

This CDR3 reads CSVREGDTEAFF. The rearrangement uses TRBV20-1 and TRBJ1-1. This CDR3 spans 12 amino acids. CDR1 DFQATT and CDR2 SNEGSKA come from the germline V gene (reference sequence).